The clone carrying this T cell receptor beta chain was counted a few times. The sample originates from a study of T-cell memory formation after mild COVID-19. The CDR3 spans 17 residues. V shed 3 bases and J 0 bases; nucleotides not matched to a gene: 9. Germline V gene lookup returns CDR1 SGHAT and CDR2 FQNNGV. TCRalpha and TCRbeta libraries used 5'RACE with constant-segment primers and UMIs. Each CDR3 protein gets one entry after TCRdb re-called the 5' RACE reads with MiXCR. The sample carries 280,000 or so distinct CDR3 sequences, roughly 18% recorded once. The receptor was isolated from a man aged 18 to 30 who had mild COVID-19 (a few samples of this study predate the infection). Cell type and time point are not known. Sequencing used PBMCs or a T cell subset sorted from them (not recorded which). This chain links TRBV11-2 with TRBJ2-7, with 9 bases that match TRBD2. The CDR3 DNA reads as TGTGCCAGCAGCTTCGGGGTAGCGGGGGCGTCCTCCTACGAGCAGTACTTC. This gives the protein CASSFGVAGASSYEQYF.